This is a list of T cell receptor beta chains from one sample in a study of Graves' ophthalmopathy and Graves' hyperthyroidism. Via MiXCR, TCRdb re-called the multiplex PCR reads, giving one row per CDR3 protein. The sample includes about 400,000 distinct CDR3 sequences, approximately 16% of them seen just once. Sample: peripheral blood. All receptors come from a woman aged 18-35 years with Graves' ophthalmopathy. CDR3s include the opening cysteine and the closing phenylalanine or tryptophan. Each record gives: J gene, clone size, D gene, V gene, CDR3 protein, CDR3 DNA. The D gene is left open where the match is weak. Only part of the rows carry a size: once, few, many, or a class if the clone is expanded.

TRBJ1-1 | few | NA | TRBV28 | CASSPHGLMNTEAFF | TGTGCCAGCAGTCCTCATGGCCTAATGAACACTGAAGCTTTCTTT
TRBJ2-2 | many | NA | TRBV2 | CASSLDIVTGELFF | TGTGCCAGCAGTCTGGACATCGTCACCGGGGAGCTGTTTTTT
TRBJ2-5 | many | NA | TRBV6-1 | CASSERSVQETQYF | TGTGCCAGCAGTGAACGAAGCGTGCAAGAGACCCAGTACTTC
TRBJ2-7 | many | NA | TRBV12-3/TRBV12-4 | CASRSGIYEQYF | TGTGCCAGCAGGTCAGGGATCTACGAGCAGTACTTC
TRBJ2-5 | many | NA | TRBV7-8 | CASSLVGGAGETQYF | TGTGCCAGCAGCTTAGTGGGGGGGGCGGGTGAGACCCAGTACTTC
TRBJ1-2 | NA | NA | TRBV30 | CAGRYLYGYTF | TGTGCCGGGCGGTATCTCTATGGCTACACCTTC
TRBJ1-5 | many | NA | TRBV6-2/TRBV6-3 | CASSYGGAEVSPQHF | TGTGCCAGCAGTTACGGAGGTGCTGAAGTCAGCCCCCAGCATTTT
TRBJ1-1 | many | TRBD1 | TRBV7-2 | CASSLQGGVTEAFF | TGTGCCAGCAGCTTGCAGGGGGGAGTCACTGAAGCTTTCTTT
TRBJ2-7 | many | NA | TRBV7-2 | CASSLAVRSTEQYF | TGTGCCAGCAGCTTAGCGGTGAGGAGTACCGAGCAGTACTTC
TRBJ2-7 | many | TRBD1 | TRBV7-2 | CASRQGQTYEQYF | TGTGCCTCCCGACAGGGGCAGACCTACGAGCAGTACTTC
TRBJ2-2 | NA | TRBD2 | TRBV6-2/TRBV6-3 | CASSYSPNSGSDTGELFF | TGTGCCAGCAGTTACTCCCCTAATAGCGGGAGCGACACCGGGGAGCTGTTTTTT
TRBJ1-5 | many | NA | TRBV28 | CASSLYGQPQHF | TGTGCCAGCAGTTTATATGGCCAGCCCCAGCATTTT
TRBJ2-7 | many | NA | TRBV28 | CASSPPVAWGEQYF | TGTGCCAGCAGCCCTCCCGTGGCTTGGGGCGAGCAGTACTTC
TRBJ2-7 | NA | NA | TRBV19 | CASSIGGLARGNYEQYF | TGTGCCAGTAGTATCGGGGGTCTAGCCAGGGGCAACTACGAGCAGTACTTC